This note documents a single T cell receptor beta chain sequence. The source of the sample is a study of OX40 agonist ivuxolimab in advanced cancers. This table comes from immunoSEQ multiplex PCR, and its TCRdb copy is limited to in-frame clones, with some not included. This sample has roughly 100,000 clones, with approximately 90% found just once. The receptor's source is an adult with an advanced solid tumor such as melanoma, head and neck, liver or kidney cancer. Sequenced material: CD4+ or CD8+ T cells sorted from blood, taken in a trial of the OX40 agonist ivuxolimab.

CDR3 sequence: CAWSIVASGAGEQFF. CDR3 bases: TGTGCCTGGAGTATAGTGGCTAGCGGGGCGGGGGAGCAGTTCTTC. The chain has TRBV30 and TRBJ2-1; 9 bases fit TRBD2. V lost 2 bases and J lost 10; bases outside the gene matches: 12. Germline V gene lookup returns CDR1 GTSNPN and CDR2 SVGIG (reference sequence). The CDR3 is 15 residues long.